These 27 T cell receptor beta chains came from one sample sequenced in a study of T cells in tumors after PD-1 blockade. The method was immunoSEQ multiplex PCR; TCRdb's version includes in-frame clones alone and lacks a portion of them. The sample contains about 59,000 clones, about four fifths of which appear only once. The input for sequencing was PBMCs, taken before anti-PD-1 treatment. These receptor sequences come from a human donor with basal cell carcinoma.

The chain uses TRBV5-1 and TRBJ2-7; either TRBD1 or TRBD2 may supply D (5 bases each). Germline CDR1 and CDR2: SGHRS and YFSETQ. V lost 4 bases to trimming and J lost 3 bases, with 8 bases between them. CDR3 size: 12 residues. CDR3 residues: CASSRDHYEQYF. CDR3 in DNA: TGCGCCAGCAGCCGGGACCACTACGAGCAGTACTTC.

The V call is TRBV4-2, the J call TRBJ2-3, with 14 bases aligning to TRBD2. The ends lost 4 bases at V and 0 bases at J; junction bases unmatched: 3. This CDR3 region has 17 residues. Germline V lookup: CDR1 LGHNA, CDR2 YNFKEQ. CDR3 sequence reads: CASSLTSGGGSTDTQYF. For the CDR3, the DNA is TGTGCCAGCAGCCTGACTAGCGGGGGGGGGAGCACAGATACGCAGTATTTT.

The chain carries TRBV21-1 and TRBJ2-2; TRBD1, the table's D call, was not compared with the DNA. TRBV21-1 is a listed pseudogene. The CDR3 loop spans 16 amino acids. In DNA form, the CDR3 reads TGTGCCAGCGGAAGGGGTACAGCCCCTAACACCGGGGAGCTGTTTTTT. As protein: CASGRGTAPNTGELFF.

The J gene is TRBJ2-7, the V gene TRBV19; 9 bases agree with TRBD2. Unmatched junction bases numbered 9, after V lost 5 bases and J lost 7 bases. The CDR3 extends over 14 amino acids. CDR1 LNHDA and CDR2 SQIVND come from the germline V gene (reference sequence). The DNA of the CDR3 is TGTGCCAGTAGTGGCGGGGGGGCCTCCTGGGAGCAGTACTTC. Translating it yields CASSGGGASWEQYF.

J is TRBJ1-1 and V is TRBV12-5; no firm D call. Germline CDR1 is LGHNT and CDR2 is FRNRAP. The CDR3 runs to 13 residues. Trimming left V 9 bases short and J 0 bases short, with 11 bases between. CDR3 amino acids: CASAPFMNTEAFF. DNA of the CDR3: TGTGCTAGCGCGCCATTCATGAACACTGAAGCTTTCTTT.

This clone was seen only a few times. V gene TRBV5-1 combines with J gene TRBJ2-5; D is unresolved. The V gene lost 4 bases and the J gene lost 5 bases, with 12 bases spanning the gap. Looked up from germline, CDR1 is SGHRS and CDR2 is YFSETQ. The CDR3 contains 13 residues. The DNA for the CDR3 is TGCGCCAGCAGCCCGACCATGAGGGAGACCCAGTACTTC. Its translation is CASSPTMRETQYF.

The CDR3 region is CASSPRRQGSNQPQHF. In DNA, the CDR3 is TGTGCCAGTAGTCCACGCCGACAGGGTAGCAATCAGCCCCAGCATTTT. The V call is TRBV19, the J call TRBJ1-5, with 7 bases matching TRBD1. V lost 5 bases, J lost 0 bases, and 7 bases stayed unmatched. Per germline, CDR1 LNHDA and CDR2 SQIVND (reference sequence). The CDR3 runs 16 residues.

This clone was counted between two and nine times. The genes are TRBV18 and TRBJ2-2; 10 bases map to TRBD2. Germline-derived CDR1 and CDR2 are KGHSH and LQKENI. V lost 3 bases, J lost 3 bases, and 7 bases stayed unmatched. The CDR3 consists of 17 residues. This CDR3 is CASSPGLASIYTGELFF. The CDR3, as DNA: TGTGCCAGCTCACCGGGACTAGCGAGTATCTACACCGGGGAGCTGTTTTTT.

This sequence joins TRBV6-5 and TRBJ2-7, with D unresolved. Looked up from germline, CDR1 is MNHEY and CDR2 is SVGAGI. Deletions cut 5 bases from V and 0 bases from J, with 11 bases between. The CDR3 length is 14 residues. CDR3 loop: CASSLTEFSYEQYF. The CDR3 nucleotides are TGTGCCAGCAGTCTGACGGAATTCTCCTACGAGCAGTACTTC.

This rearrangement joins TRBV5-1 to TRBJ2-1; no clear D gene. V gave up 0 bases and J gave up 7 bases, with 11 bases separating them. Germline loops: CDR1 SGHRS, CDR2 YFSETQ. The CDR3 covers 14 residues. CDR3 coding DNA: TGCGCCAGCAGCTTGGAGACGGTATTTAATGAGCAGTTCTTC. Protein: CASSLETVFNEQFF.

The V and J genes are TRBV5-1 and TRBJ2-5, with 7 bases identical to TRBD2. Germline V gene lookup returns CDR1 SGHRS and CDR2 YFSETQ. The V and J ends lost 3 bases and 5 bases, in that order; junction bases with no gene match: 13. The CDR3 sequence is 16 residues long. CDR3: CASSWGGRGGVETQYF. The CDR3 DNA reads as TGCGCCAGCAGCTGGGGGGGACGGGGCGGAGTGGAGACCCAGTACTTC.

This clone appeared a few times. The chain recombines TRBV25-1 with TRBJ2-7, with a possible D match to TRBD1 (6 bases). The CDR3 has 14 residues. CDR1 and CDR2 (germline): MGHDK, SYGVNS. Trimming took 2 bases from V and 6 from J, leaving 14 bases between them. The CDR3: CASSERDTLLEQYF. The CDR3 DNA sequence: TGTGCCAGCAGTGAACGGGACACCCTTCTCGAGCAGTACTTC.

The chain employs TRBV7-9 and TRBJ1-3, with D possibly matching TRBD1 (6 bases). There are 16 residues in the CDR3. The germline CDR1 and CDR2 sequences are SEHNR and FQNEAQ (reference sequence). Between the trimmed V and J ends, which lost 3 bases and 4 bases, there was a span of 16 bases. The CDR3, as DNA: TGTGCCAGCAGCTTGGCCGCAGGGGCTGGAGGAAACACCATATATTTT. Its protein is CASSLAAGAGGNTIYF.

The gene calls are TRBV30 and TRBJ2-7; D not resolved. The CDR3 contains 11 residues. CDR1 GTSNPN and CDR2 SVGIG come from the germline V gene (reference sequence). Trimming took off 0 bases at V and 6 bases at J, with 6 bases between the two ends. The CDR3 DNA is TGTGCCTGGAGTGTAAGATTCGAGCAGTACTTC. This codes for CAWSVRFEQYF.

This rearrangement joins TRBV5-5 to TRBJ1-2; TRBD1 agrees at 10 bases. Germline CDR1 reads SGHKS; CDR2 reads YYEKEE (reference sequence). CDR3 size: 18 residues. Trimming removed 5 bases from V and 4 bases from J; junction bases left unmatched: 17. CDR3 nucleotide sequence: TGTGCCAGCAGAGGACAGGGGGTGGATCCCAAGGGGGGCTATGGCTACACCTTC. Translating gives CASRGQGVDPKGGYGYTF.

In this sample, this clone turned up a few times. CDR3 in DNA: TGTGCCAGCAGCTTAACCCGTCGGGACAGGGGGCTCGAGCAGTACTTC. It codes for CASSLTRRDRGLEQYF. The V gene is TRBV7-9, the J gene TRBJ2-7, with TRBD1 matching over 12 bases. V gave up 2 bases and J gave up 6 bases; unmatched junction bases: 8. Germline V gene sequence: CDR1 SEHNR, CDR2 FQNEAQ (reference sequence). This CDR3 spans 16 amino acids. Together with reference TRBV7-9 and TRBJ2-7, the CDR3 gives the full variable domain: DTGVSQNPRHKITKRGQNVTFRCDPISEHNRLYWYRQTLGQGPEFLTYFQNEAQLEKSRLLSDRFSAERPKGSFSTLEIQRTEQGDSAMYLCASSLTRRDRGLEQYFGPGTRLTVT.

This chain uses TRBV9 with TRBJ2-6, with 9 bases that match TRBD2. CDR3 length: 17 amino acids. CDR1 and CDR2 (germline): SGDLS, YYNGEE. V shed 4 bases, J shed 2 bases, and the junction held 7 bases outside the gene matches. The CDR3 loop reads CASSRGGAWTGANVLTF. CDR3 coding DNA: TGTGCCAGCAGCCGCGGGGGGGCCTGGACTGGGGCCAACGTCCTGACTTTC.

The rearrangement joins TRBV5-1 to TRBJ2-5, with 7 bases aligning to TRBD2. The germline V gene has CDR1 SGHRS and CDR2 YFSETQ. After removal of 2 bases from V and 1 base from J, the junction contained 5 bases not matched to a gene. This CDR3 has 15 residues. CDR3 coding DNA: TGCGCCAGCAGCTTTTGGGGGGGGACCCAAGAGACCCAGTACTTC. It is translated as CASSFWGGTQETQYF. Full variable domain (missing parts from reference TRBV5-1 and TRBJ2-5): KAGVTQTPRYLIKTRGQQVTLSCSPISGHRSVSWYQQTPGQGLQFLFEYFSETQRNKGNFPGRFSGRQFSNSRSEMNVSTLELGDSALYLCASSFWGGTQETQYFGPGTRLLVL.

By share of the sample, this clone is medium-sized (0.01 to 0.1%). The chain links TRBV3-1 (or the pseudogene TRBV3-2) to TRBJ2-1; D gene ambiguous. The CDR3 consists of 15 residues. CDR1 is LGHDT, CDR2 YNNKEL, per germline (reference sequence). Trimming removed 0 bases from V and 4 bases from J, with 10 bases in between. CDR3: CASSQDGGEYNEQFF. Written as DNA, the CDR3 is TGTGCCAGCAGCCAAGATGGTGGCGAGTACAATGAGCAGTTCTTC.

This chain joins TRBV5-8 and TRBJ2-2, with 9 bases matching TRBD1. Looked up from germline, CDR1 is SGHTS and CDR2 is YDEGEE. The CDR3 runs to 15 residues. J was trimmed by 5 bases and V by 3 bases; bases with no gene match: 5. The CDR3 DNA sequence: TGTGCCAGCAGCTCGGGACAGGGAGGAACCGGGGAGCTGTTTTTT. It yields the protein CASSSGQGGTGELFF.

The rearrangement joins TRBV21-1 to TRBJ1-4. TRBV21-1 is noted as a pseudogene. The CDR3 contains 18 residues. The CDR3 region has the DNA TGTGCCAGCAGCAAAGAGCACTTTATTGACGCAACTAATGAAAAACTGTTTTTT. This translates into CASSKEHFIDATNEKLFF.

This chain connects TRBV7-2 to TRBJ1-6; no clear D. Germline V gene data show CDR1 as SGHTA and CDR2 as FQGNSA. The CDR3 runs to 16 residues. Trimming shortened V by 4 bases and J by 9 bases, and 19 bases separated the two germline ends. The CDR3 DNA is TGTGCCAGCAGCTCCGAGAGTAACAACATACGTTCACCCCTCCACTTT. This encodes CASSSESNNIRSPLHF.

This rearrangement joins TRBV5-6 to TRBJ2-1; 12 nucleotides align to TRBD1. Germline CDR1 reads SGHDT; CDR2 reads YYEEEE. Losses at the gene ends were 3 bases for V and 4 bases for J; bases not matched to a gene: 5. There are 16 residues in the CDR3. The CDR3 DNA follows: TGTGCCAGCAGCTCCCGGGACAGGGGGCTTTACAATGAGCAGTTCTTC. It codes for CASSSRDRGLYNEQFF.

CDR3 DNA: TGTGCCACCAATGCAGATACGCAGTATTTT. Translating it yields CATNADTQYF. The chain couples TRBV15 to TRBJ2-3; the D is unclear. This CDR3 comprises 10 residues. With 7 bases removed from V and 4 bases from J, the gap between germline ends came to 3 bases. Germline values: CDR1 LNHNV, CDR2 YYDKDF (reference sequence).

This CDR3 is CASIQRGSTDTQYF. The CDR3 DNA follows: TGTGCCAGCATCCAGCGGGGAAGCACAGATACGCAGTATTTT. This chain connects TRBV13 to TRBJ2-3; 7 bases match TRBD2. The CDR3 spans 14 residues. CDR1 PRHDT and CDR2 FYEKMQ come from the germline V gene (reference sequence). Trimming removed 7 bases from V and 0 bases from J; junction bases left unmatched: 4. The variable domain in full, with the rest retrieved from reference TRBV13 and TRBJ2-3, is AAGVIQSPRHLIKEKRETATLKCYPIPRHDTVYWYQQGPGQDPQFLISFYEKMQSDKGSIPDRFSAQQFSDYHSELNMSSLELGDSALYFCASIQRGSTDTQYFGPGTRLTVL.

The chain links TRBV3-1 (or the pseudogene TRBV3-2) to TRBJ1-2; D remains ambiguous. CDR1 and CDR2 (germline): LGHDT, YNNKEL (reference sequence). The CDR3 loop spans 14 amino acids. V lost 5 bases, J lost 0 bases, and 10 bases lay in between. CDR3 sequence: CASSFRQANYGYTF. The DNA of the CDR3 is TGTGCCAGCAGCTTCCGACAAGCTAACTATGGCTACACCTTC.

This clone was seen a single time. The chain links TRBV27 to TRBJ2-7; the match to TRBD1 covers 7 bases. The J segment lost 6 bases and the V segment lost 7 bases, leaving 12 bases of the junction unmatched. This CDR3 comprises 14 residues. Germline V gene lookup returns CDR1 MNHEY and CDR2 SMNVEV (reference sequence). CDR3 DNA: TGTGCCAGCACGACAGGCGACAGGGTGGGCGAGCAGTACTTC. This encodes CASTTGDRVGEQYF.